These T cell receptor beta chains were read from a single sample in a study of T cells after yellow fever vaccination. TCRdb recomputed calls from the 5' RACE reads with MiXCR, one row per CDR3 protein. The sample consists of about 160,000 distinct CDR3 sequences, 5.5% to 7.5% of them appearing once. This specimen was CD4+ T cells sorted from PBMCs, taken 5 to 6 days after the first yellow fever vaccination. The receptors derive from a young man who received the YFV17D yellow fever vaccine. Both conserved end residues are part of each CDR3.

v_call: TRBV7-2; cdr3_aa: CASSLDRATNEKLFF
v_call: TRBV10-3; cdr3_aa: CAISESRDSGKNIQYF
v_call: TRBV10-3; cdr3_aa: CAISDRGGEGDTQYF
v_call: TRBV7-9; cdr3_aa: CASSLVALGGGAQTQYF
v_call: TRBV6-2/TRBV6-3; cdr3_aa: CASRRDLNYGYTF
v_call: TRBV18; cdr3_aa: CASSLAGPITDTQYF
v_call: TRBV7-8; cdr3_aa: CASRASGELFF
v_call: TRBV3-1; cdr3_aa: CASSQEQSPLHF
v_call: TRBV12-3/TRBV12-4; cdr3_aa: CASRLINIQYF
v_call: TRBV12-3/TRBV12-4; cdr3_aa: CASSLPSGGNEQFF
v_call: TRBV19; cdr3_aa: CASSIIFGRLSWNEQFF
v_call: TRBV9; cdr3_aa: CASSSRTGSDTQYF
v_call: TRBV9; cdr3_aa: CASSRQQSSYNEQFF
v_call: TRBV20-1; cdr3_aa: CAAWAFTTDTQYF
v_call: TRBV12-3/TRBV12-4; cdr3_aa: CASRSGGTGEFREFF
v_call: TRBV20-1; cdr3_aa: CTAYAGTANYGYTF
v_call: TRBV20-1; cdr3_aa: CSVSLFQETQYF
v_call: TRBV5-1; cdr3_aa: CASSLGGGPTNEKLFF
v_call: TRBV23-1; cdr3_aa: CASSQVSESNQPQHF
v_call: TRBV3-1; cdr3_aa: CASSLTAGNTIYF
v_call: TRBV5-5; cdr3_aa: CARSLGDTQYF
v_call: TRBV27; cdr3_aa: CASSAGGRGSNSPLHF
v_call: TRBV2; cdr3_aa: CASTQGQDLWPQHF
v_call: TRBV7-2; cdr3_aa: CASSSQGGDTEAFF
v_call: TRBV5-1; cdr3_aa: CASSLAMYGGELFF
v_call: TRBV27; cdr3_aa: CASSWGQGELYGYTF
v_call: TRBV3-1; cdr3_aa: CASSRRWGTSVTNEKLFF
v_call: TRBV6-2/TRBV6-3; cdr3_aa: CASSRLGSGRASSPLHF
v_call: TRBV7-9; cdr3_aa: CASSLGTQVTEAFF